This T cell receptor beta chain was sequenced in a study of blood T cell repertoires in COVID-19. Turning to the study itself: The samples span acute and convalescent COVID-19 from the United States, Italy and Spain. Sources were T cells, B-cell-depleted T cells, or PBMCs; the material itself was cDNA or gDNA.

Method: immunoSEQ multiplex PCR; TCRdb's copy keeps in-frame clones and lacks some. Among a few hundred thousand clones, 85% were seen once, and the ten largest hold roughly a sixth. Participants reported their clinical history, and cohort assignment relied on those reports. V lost 2 bases, J lost 1 base, and 10 bases lay in between. Germline CDR1 is SGHRS and CDR2 is YFSETQ. The CDR3 is made up of 15 amino acids. The receptor was derived from a middle-aged man who had recovered from COVID-19. This chain connects TRBV5-1 to TRBJ2-1, with TRBD1 as a possible D gene (5 bases). Sequenced sample: PBMCs or T cells enriched from blood (not recorded which). The CDR3 sequence is CASSFQGDSYNEQFF. CDR3 in DNA: TGCGCCAGCAGCTTCCAGGGCGATTCCTACAATGAGCAGTTCTTC.